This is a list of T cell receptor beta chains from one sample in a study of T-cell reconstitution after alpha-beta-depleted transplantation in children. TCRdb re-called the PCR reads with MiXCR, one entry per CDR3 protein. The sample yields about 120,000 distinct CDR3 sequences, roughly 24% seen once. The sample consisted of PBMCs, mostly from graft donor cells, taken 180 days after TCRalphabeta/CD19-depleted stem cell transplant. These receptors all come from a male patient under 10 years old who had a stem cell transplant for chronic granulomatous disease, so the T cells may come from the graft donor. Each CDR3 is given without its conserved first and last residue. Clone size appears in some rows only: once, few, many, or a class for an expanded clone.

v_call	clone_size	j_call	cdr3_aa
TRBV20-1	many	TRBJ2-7	SARDRDGGKAGESSYEQY
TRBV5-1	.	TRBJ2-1	ASSLTASARRDRASNEQF
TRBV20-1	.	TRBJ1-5	SASRGRAYDQPQH
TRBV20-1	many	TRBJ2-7	SAPVGGSYEQY
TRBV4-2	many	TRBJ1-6	ASSQIGTGGRTPLH
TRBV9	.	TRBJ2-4	ASSAGTYRDIQY
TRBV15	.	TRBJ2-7	ATSTPRTGGSYEQY
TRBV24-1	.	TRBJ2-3	ATSDFSDGTDTQY
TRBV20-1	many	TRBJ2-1	SARDRRAGGGHEQF
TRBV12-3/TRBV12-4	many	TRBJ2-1	ASRWSGGTSSSYNEQF
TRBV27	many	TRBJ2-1	ASSLGTSSYNEQF
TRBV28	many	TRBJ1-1	ASGYRGAGDTEAF
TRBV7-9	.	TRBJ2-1	ASSYQGRIDNEQF
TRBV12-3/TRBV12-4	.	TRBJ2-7	ASSIRGGSYEQY
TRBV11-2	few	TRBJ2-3	ASSRRDPNTDTQY
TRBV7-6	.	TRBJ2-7	ASSPQATGAEQY
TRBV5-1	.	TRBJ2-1	ASSTGKDNEQF
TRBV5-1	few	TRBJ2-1	ASSLAGRGSYNEQF
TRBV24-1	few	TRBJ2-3	ATSDPRGQGRDTQY
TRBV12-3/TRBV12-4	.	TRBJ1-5	ASSRQGQQPQH